This TCR beta chain was captured in a study of blood T cell repertoires in COVID-19. Overall study: The samples span acute and convalescent COVID-19 from the United States, Italy and Spain. PBMCs, B-cell-depleted T cells, or T cells provided the cDNA or gDNA that made up the material.

Authors' processing steps: Reference gene primers were amplified, and this amplification served to estimate nucleated cell counts. TCRdb keeps only in-frame clones here, not all; method: immunoSEQ multiplex PCR. D and trimming come from the DNA, and the V and J calls and clone size come from that table. The sample holds some 67,000 clones, 60% to 80% seen once. Trimming at V came to 2 bases and at J to 9 bases, leaving 9 bases not matched to a gene. Germline values: CDR1 SGHNT, CDR2 YYREEE (reference sequence). CDR3 length: 16 residues. The rearrangement uses TRBV5-4 and TRBJ1-6; 9 nucleotides align to TRBD1. What was sequenced was peripheral blood. The TCR was taken from a woman in her sixties with acute or convalescent COVID-19. The CDR3 region has the DNA TGTGCCAGCAGCTTTGGGACAGGGAAAATGAGTTCACCCCTCCACTTT. Protein: CASSFGTGKMSSPLHF.